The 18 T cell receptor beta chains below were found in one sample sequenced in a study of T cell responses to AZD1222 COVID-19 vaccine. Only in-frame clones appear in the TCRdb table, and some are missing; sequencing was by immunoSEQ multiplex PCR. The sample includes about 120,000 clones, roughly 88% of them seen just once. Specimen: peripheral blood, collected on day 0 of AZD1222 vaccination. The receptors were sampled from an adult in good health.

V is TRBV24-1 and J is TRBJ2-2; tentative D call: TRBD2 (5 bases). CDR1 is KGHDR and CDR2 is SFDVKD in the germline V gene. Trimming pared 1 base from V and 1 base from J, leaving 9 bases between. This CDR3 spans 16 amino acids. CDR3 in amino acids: CATSDFPGMNTGELFF. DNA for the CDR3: TGTGCCACCAGTGATTTTCCGGGGATGAACACCGGGGAGCTGTTTTTT.

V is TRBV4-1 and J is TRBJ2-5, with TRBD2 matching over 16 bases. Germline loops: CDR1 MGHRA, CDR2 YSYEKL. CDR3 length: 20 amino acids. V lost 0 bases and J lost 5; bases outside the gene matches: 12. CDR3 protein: CASSQEAGTSGRAEWETQYF. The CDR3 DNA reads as TGCGCCAGCAGCCAAGAAGCCGGGACTAGCGGGAGGGCCGAGTGGGAGACCCAGTACTTC.

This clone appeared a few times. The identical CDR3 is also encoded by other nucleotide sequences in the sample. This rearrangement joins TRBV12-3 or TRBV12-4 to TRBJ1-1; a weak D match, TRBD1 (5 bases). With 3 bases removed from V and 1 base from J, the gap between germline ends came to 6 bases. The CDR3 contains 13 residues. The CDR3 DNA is TGTGCCAGCAGTTTGCAGGGGAACACTGAAGCTTTCTTT. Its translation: CASSLQGNTEAFF.

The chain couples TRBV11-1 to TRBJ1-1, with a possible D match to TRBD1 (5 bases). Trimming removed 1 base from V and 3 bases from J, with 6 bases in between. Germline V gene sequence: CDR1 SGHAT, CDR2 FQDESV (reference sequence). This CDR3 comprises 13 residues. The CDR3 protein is CASSLGGHTEAFF. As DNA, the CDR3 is TGTGCCAGCAGCTTAGGGGGACACACTGAAGCTTTCTTT.

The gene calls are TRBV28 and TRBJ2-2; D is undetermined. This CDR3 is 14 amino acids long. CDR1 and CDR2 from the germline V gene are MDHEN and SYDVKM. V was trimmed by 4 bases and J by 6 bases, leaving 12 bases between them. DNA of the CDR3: TGTGCCAGCAGTTCGGACGTCCTGGCCGGGGAGCTGTTTTTT. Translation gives CASSSDVLAGELFF.

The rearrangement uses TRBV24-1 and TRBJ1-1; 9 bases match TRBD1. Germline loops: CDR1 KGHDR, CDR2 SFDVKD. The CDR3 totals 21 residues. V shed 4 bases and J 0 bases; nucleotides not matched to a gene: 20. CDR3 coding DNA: TGTGCCACCAGTGACCCTAGGGACAGGGAACCAGGGAGCCCAATGAACACTGAAGCTTTCTTT. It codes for CATSDPRDREPGSPMNTEAFF.

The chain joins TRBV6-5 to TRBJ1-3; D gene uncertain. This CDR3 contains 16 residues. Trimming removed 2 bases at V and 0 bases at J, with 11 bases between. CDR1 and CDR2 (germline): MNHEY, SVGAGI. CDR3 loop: CASSYTALISGNTIYF. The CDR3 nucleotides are TGTGCCAGCAGTTACACAGCCCTAATCTCTGGAAACACCATATATTTT.

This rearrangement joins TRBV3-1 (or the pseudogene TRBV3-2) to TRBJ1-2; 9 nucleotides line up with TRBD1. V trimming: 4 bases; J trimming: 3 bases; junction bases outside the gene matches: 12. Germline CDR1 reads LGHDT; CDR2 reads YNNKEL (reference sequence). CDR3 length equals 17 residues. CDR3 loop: CASSLQGTGSTYYGYTF. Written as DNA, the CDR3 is TGTGCCAGCAGCCTACAGGGGACAGGGTCAACCTACTATGGCTACACCTTC.

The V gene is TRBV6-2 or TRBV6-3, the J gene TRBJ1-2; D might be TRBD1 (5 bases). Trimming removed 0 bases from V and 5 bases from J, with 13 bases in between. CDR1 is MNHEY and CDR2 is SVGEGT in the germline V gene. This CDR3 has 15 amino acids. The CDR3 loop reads CASSYSGTVMYGYTF. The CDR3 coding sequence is TGTGCCAGCAGTTACTCGGGGACTGTTATGTATGGCTACACCTTC.

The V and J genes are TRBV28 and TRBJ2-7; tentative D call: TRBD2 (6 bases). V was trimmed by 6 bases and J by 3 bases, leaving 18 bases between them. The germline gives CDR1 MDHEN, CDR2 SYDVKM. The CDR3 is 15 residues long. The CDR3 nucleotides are TGTGCCAGCAGCCCAAGGGGAGGAGGAAACTACGAGCAGTACTTC. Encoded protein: CASSPRGGGNYEQYF.

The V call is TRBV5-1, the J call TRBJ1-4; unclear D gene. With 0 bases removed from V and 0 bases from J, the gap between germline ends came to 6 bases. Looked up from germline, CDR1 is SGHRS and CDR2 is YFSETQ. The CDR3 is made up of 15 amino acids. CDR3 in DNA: TGCGCCAGCAGCTTGGCGGGAACAACTAATGAAAAACTGTTTTTT. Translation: CASSLAGTTNEKLFF.

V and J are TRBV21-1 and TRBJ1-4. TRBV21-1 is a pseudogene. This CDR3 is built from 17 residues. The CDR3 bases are TGTGCCAGCAGAAAGGCGGGCCACCTCCTGGGGAATGAAAAACTGTTTTTT. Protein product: CASRKAGHLLGNEKLFF.

Here the CDR3 reads CASSYPVGGGNSPLHF. The CDR3, as DNA: TGTGCCAGCAGTTACCCGGTTGGGGGTGGGAATTCACCCCTCCACTTT. The genes are TRBV6-2 or TRBV6-3 and TRBJ1-6, with D maybe TRBD1 (5 bases). Trimming removed 2 bases from V and 7 bases from J, with 15 bases in between. Germline V gene sequence: CDR1 MNHEY, CDR2 SVGEGT. The CDR3 covers 16 residues.

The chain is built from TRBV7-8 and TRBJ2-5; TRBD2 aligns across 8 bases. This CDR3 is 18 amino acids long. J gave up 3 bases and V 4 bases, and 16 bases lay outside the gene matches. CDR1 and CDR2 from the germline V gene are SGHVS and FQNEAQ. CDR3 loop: CASSSFYSAGGHKETQYF. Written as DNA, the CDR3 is TGTGCCAGCAGCTCCTTCTACTCGGCGGGGGGCCACAAAGAGACCCAGTACTTC. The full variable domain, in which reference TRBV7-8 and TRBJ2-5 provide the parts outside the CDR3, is GAGVSQSPRYKVAKRGQDVALRCDPISGHVSLFWYQQALGQGPEFLTYFQNEAQLDKSGLPSDRFFAERPEGSVSTLKIQRTQQEDSAVYLCASSSFYSAGGHKETQYFGPGTRLLVL.

CDR3 sequence (DNA): TGTGCCAGCAGGCCGACTTTAGGTACGCAGTATTTT. Encoded protein: CASRPTLGTQYF. The chain carries TRBV12-3 or TRBV12-4 and TRBJ2-3; D is unresolved. The CDR3 has 12 residues. V lost 6 bases and J lost 8, with 12 bases in between.

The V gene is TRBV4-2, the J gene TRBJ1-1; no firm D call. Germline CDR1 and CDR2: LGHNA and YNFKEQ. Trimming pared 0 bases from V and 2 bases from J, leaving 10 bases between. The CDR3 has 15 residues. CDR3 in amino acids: CASSQEGSYNTEAFF. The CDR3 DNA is TGTGCCAGCAGCCAAGAAGGCAGCTATAACACTGAAGCTTTCTTT.

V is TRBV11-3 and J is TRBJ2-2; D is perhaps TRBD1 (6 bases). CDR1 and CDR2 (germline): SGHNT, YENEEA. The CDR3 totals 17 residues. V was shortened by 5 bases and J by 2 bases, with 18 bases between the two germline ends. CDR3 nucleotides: TGTGCCAGCAGCCGGTCACAGGGAAACCCCAACACCGGGGAGCTGTTTTTT. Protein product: CASSRSQGNPNTGELFF.

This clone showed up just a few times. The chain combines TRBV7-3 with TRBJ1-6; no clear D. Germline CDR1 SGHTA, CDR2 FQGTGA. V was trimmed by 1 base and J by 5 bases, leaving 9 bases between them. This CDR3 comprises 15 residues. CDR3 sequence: CASSLIPGNNSPLHF. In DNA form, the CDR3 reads TGTGCCAGCAGCTTAATCCCCGGCAATAATTCACCCCTCCACTTT. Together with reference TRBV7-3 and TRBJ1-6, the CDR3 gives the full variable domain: GAGVSQTPSNKVTEKGKYVELRCDPISGHTALYWYRQSLGQGPEFLIYFQGTGAADDSGLPNDRFFAVRPEGSVSTLKIQRTERGDSAVYLCASSLIPGNNSPLHFGNGTRLTVT.